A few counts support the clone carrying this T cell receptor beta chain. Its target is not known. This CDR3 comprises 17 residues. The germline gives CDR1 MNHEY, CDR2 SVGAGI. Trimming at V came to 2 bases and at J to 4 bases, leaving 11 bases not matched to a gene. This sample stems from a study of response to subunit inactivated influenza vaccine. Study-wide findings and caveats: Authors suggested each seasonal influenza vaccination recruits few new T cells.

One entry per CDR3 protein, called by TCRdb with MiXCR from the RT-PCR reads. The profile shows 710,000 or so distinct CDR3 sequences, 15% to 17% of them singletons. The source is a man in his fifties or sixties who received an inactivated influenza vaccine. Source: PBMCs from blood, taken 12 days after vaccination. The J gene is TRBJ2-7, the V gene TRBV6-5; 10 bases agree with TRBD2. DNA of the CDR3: TGTGCCAGCAGTTACAACGTAGCGGGGGGACCCAAATACGAGCAGTACTTC. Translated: CASSYNVAGGPKYEQYF.